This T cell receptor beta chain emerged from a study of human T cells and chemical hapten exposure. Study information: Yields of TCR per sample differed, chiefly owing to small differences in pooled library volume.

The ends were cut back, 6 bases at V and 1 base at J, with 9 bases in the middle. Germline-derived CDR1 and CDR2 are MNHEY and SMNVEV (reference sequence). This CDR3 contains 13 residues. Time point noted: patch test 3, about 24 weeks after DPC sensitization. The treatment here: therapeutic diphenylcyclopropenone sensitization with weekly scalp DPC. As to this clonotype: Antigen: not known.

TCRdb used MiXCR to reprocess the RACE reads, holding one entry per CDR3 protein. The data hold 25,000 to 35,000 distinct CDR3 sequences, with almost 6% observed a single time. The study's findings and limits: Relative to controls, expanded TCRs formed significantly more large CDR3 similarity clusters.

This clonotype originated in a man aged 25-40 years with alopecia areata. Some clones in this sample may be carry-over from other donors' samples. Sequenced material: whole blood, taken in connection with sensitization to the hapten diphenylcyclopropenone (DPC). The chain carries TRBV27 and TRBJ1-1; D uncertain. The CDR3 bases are TGTGCCAGCAGGATTAGGGCGAACACTGAAGCTTTCTTT. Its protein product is CASRIRANTEAFF.